This T cell receptor (beta chain) stems from a study of early T cells in non-severe SARS-CoV-2 infection (dated by TCRdb to the early 2020s). Regarding the complete study: Because TCR sequencing was done on bulk RNA from unsorted whole blood, the alpha and beta chains could not be paired.

The sample holds a few counts of this clonotype. This clone's antigen is unknown. Base-call qualities are not available, and no considerably larger clone is one nucleotide away. Overall study results and their limits: VDJdb matching was skewed toward anti-spike CD8 responses and likely underestimated virus-specific expansions, missing private and CD4 specificities.

The library was produced with 5' RACE. The run used a NextSeq 500. The TCR library protocol attached unique molecular identifiers to individual cDNA molecules to correct for sequencing error and PCR bias. Both TCR alpha and beta chains were sequenced, and tight co-correlation was observed between alpha and beta sequence abundances in each sample. In the authors' own workflow: Decombinator V4 was used to annotate the V gene, J gene and CDR3 of the TCR sequences. Expanded TCRs were defined as changing significantly between any two time points under a Poisson model with p below 0.0001. TCR abundances were normalised to the total number of TCRs sequenced per sample and were expressed as counts per million. MAIT TCRs were defined by TRAV1-2 paired with TRAJ12, TRAJ20 or TRAJ33, and iNKT TCRs by TRAV10 paired with TRAJ18. VDJdb, accessed 1 November 2021, was searched for CMV, EBV and SARS-CoV-2 annotated TCRs, with TCRs annotated for multiple antigens excluded. TCRdb reanalyzed the raw reads on its own, using fastp at Q25 for trimming and MiXCR for clone calling, and kept in-frame beta chains. Every distinct CDR3 protein forms one entry, paired with its most common genes and DNA. In this record, the V and J calls reflect TCRdb's handling and not the investigators' own analysis. This sample lists tens of thousands of distinct CDR3 sequences; around 16% were detected once. The top ten constitute 10% to 15% of the sample.

A case-control design nested within a healthcare worker cohort in London, UK, was used, with weekly nasopharyngeal swab PCR tests and blood sampling performed. Between 23 and 31 March 2020, the week of the UK lockdown, healthcare workers were enrolled and then followed up weekly for as long as 16 weeks. The CDR3 sequence holds 15 residues, the cysteine and phenylalanine included. Of all the DNA, just the CDR3 is kept, 45 bases in frame from base 1. V is pared back by 0 bases and J by 5 bases, with 11 bases lying between the germline termini. The germline V gene provides CDR1 SGHDT and CDR2 YYEEEE. The sequencing input was whole blood. This TCR was recovered from an adult who was a healthcare worker with PCR-confirmed SARS-CoV-2 infection or an uninfected control (not recorded which). This chain is built from TRBV5-6 and TRBJ2-2, with the D segment identity uncertain. The DNA reads as follows: TGTGCCAGCAGCTTGGCCGACTCGAGGACCGGGGAGCTGTTTTTT. Translated, this gives CASSLADSRTGELFF.